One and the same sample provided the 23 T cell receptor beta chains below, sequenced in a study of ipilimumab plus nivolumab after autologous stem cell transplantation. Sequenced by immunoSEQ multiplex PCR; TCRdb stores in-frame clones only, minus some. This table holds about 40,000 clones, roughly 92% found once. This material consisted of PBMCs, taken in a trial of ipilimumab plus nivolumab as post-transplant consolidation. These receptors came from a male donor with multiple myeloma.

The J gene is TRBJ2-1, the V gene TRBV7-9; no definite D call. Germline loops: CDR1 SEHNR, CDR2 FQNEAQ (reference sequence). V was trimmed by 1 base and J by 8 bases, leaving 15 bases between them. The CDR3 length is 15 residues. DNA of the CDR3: TGTGCCAGCAGCTTAGTCGGAGCCGCAAGCGATGAGCAGTTCTTC. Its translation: CASSLVGAASDEQFF.

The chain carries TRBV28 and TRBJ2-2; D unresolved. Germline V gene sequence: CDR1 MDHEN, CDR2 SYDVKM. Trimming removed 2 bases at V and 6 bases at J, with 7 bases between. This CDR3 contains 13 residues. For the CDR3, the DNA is TGTGCCAGCAGTTTACCGGGCTCCGGGGAGCTGTTTTTT. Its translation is CASSLPGSGELFF.

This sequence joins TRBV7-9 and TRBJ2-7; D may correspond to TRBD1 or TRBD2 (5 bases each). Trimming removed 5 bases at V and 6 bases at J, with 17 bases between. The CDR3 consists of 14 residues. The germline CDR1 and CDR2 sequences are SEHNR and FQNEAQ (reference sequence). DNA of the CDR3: TGTGCCAGCAGCCCCCTTGGGGGTAGTACCGAGCAGTACTTC. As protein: CASSPLGGSTEQYF.

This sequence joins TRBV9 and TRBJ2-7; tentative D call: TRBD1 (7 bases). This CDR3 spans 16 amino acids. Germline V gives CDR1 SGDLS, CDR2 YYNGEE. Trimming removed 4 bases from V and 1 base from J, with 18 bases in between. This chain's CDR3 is CASSLGTVSGSYEQYF. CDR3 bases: TGTGCCAGCAGCCTAGGGACAGTCAGCGGGTCCTACGAGCAGTACTTC.

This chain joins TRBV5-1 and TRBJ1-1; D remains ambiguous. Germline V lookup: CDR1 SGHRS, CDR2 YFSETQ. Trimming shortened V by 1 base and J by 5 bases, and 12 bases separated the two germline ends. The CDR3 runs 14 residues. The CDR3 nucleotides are TGCGCCAGCAGCTTGTTGGGTGCCGAAACTGAAGCTTTCTTT. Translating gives CASSLLGAETEAFF.

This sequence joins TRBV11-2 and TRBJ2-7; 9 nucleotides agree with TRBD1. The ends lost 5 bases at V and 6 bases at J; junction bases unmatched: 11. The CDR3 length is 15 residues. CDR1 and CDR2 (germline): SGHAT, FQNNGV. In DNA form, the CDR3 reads TGTGCCAGCAGCGTTGGGCCGGGACAGGGCGTCGAGCAGTACTTC. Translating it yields CASSVGPGQGVEQYF.

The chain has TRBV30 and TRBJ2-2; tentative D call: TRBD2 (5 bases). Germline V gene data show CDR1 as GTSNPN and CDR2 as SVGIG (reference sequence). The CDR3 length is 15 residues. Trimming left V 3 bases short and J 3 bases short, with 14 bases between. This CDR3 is CAWRDTRIYTGELFF. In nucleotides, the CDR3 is TGTGCCTGGAGGGATACTAGGATTTACACCGGGGAGCTGTTTTTT.

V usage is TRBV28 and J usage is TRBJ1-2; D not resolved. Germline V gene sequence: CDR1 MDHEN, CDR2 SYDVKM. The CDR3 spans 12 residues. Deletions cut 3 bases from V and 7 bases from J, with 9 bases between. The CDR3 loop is CASSFSFGGYTF. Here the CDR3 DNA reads TGTGCCAGCAGTTTTAGCTTCGGTGGCTACACCTTC.

CDR3 nucleotides: TGTGCCAGCGCGGGGGTAGCTGGAAACACCATATATTTT. Its protein product is CASAGVAGNTIYF. The rearrangement links TRBV6-1 to TRBJ1-3; a possible D gene is TRBD1 (5 bases). Germline loops: CDR1 MNHNS, CDR2 SASEGT. This CDR3 is 13 amino acids long. V lost 8 bases, J lost 2 bases, and 10 bases lay in between.

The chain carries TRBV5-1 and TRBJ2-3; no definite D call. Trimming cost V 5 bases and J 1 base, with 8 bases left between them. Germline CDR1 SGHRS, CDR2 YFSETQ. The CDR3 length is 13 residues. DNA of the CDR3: TGCGCCAGCAGAATGCGAGGCACAGATACGCAGTATTTT. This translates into CASRMRGTDTQYF.

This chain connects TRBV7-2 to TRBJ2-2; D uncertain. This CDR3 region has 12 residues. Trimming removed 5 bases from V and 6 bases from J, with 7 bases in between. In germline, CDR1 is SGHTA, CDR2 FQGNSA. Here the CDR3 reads CASSVWAGELFF. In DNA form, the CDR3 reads TGTGCCAGCAGCGTATGGGCCGGGGAGCTGTTTTTT.

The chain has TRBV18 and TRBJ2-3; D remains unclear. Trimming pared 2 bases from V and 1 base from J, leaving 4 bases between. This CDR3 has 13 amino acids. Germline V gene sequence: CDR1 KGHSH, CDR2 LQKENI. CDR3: CASSPGRTDTQYF. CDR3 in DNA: TGTGCCAGCTCACCAGGTCGCACAGATACGCAGTATTTT.

CDR3 in DNA: TGTGCCAGTAGAGGAGGACAGGGGGCGGTTGGCTACACCTTC. Amino acid sequence: CASRGGQGAVGYTF. This chain joins TRBV19 and TRBJ1-2, with 11 bases identical to TRBD1. This CDR3 has 14 residues. V dropped 6 bases and J dropped 7; count of bases not matched to a gene: 7. Germline CDR1 LNHDA, CDR2 SQIVND (reference sequence).

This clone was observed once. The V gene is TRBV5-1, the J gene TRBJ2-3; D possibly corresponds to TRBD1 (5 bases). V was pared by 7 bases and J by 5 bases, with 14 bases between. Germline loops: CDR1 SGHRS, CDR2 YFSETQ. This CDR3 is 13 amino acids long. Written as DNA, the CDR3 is TGCGCCAGCTCAACAGGTTTCCGAGATACGCAGTATTTT. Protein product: CASSTGFRDTQYF.

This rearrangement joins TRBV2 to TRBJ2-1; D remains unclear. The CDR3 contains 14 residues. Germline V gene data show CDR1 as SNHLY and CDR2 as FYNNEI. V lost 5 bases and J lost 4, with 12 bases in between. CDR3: CASSSGGSYNEQFF. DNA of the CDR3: TGTGCCAGCAGTTCGGGCGGCAGTTACAATGAGCAGTTCTTC.

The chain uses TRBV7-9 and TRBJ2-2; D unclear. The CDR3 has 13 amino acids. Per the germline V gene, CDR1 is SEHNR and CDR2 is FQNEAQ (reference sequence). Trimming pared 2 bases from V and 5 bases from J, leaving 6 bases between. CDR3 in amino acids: CASSLRETGELFF. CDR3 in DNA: TGTGCCAGCAGCTTAAGGGAAACCGGGGAGCTGTTTTTT.

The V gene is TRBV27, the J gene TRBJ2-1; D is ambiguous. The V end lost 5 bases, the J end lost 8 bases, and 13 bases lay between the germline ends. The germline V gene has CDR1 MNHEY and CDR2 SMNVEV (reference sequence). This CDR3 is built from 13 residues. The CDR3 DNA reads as TGTGCCAGCAGTAACATACTGAGTCATGAGCAGTTCTTC. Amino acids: CASSNILSHEQFF.

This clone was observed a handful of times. In DNA, the CDR3 is TGCAGTGCTAGAGACTCCCGTACGCAGTATTTT. This translates into CSARDSRTQYF. The J gene is TRBJ2-3, the V gene TRBV20-1; D is ambiguous. Trimming took 0 bases from V and 8 from J, leaving 6 bases between them. The CDR3 has 11 residues. Per the germline V gene, CDR1 is DFQATT and CDR2 is SNEGSKA (reference sequence).

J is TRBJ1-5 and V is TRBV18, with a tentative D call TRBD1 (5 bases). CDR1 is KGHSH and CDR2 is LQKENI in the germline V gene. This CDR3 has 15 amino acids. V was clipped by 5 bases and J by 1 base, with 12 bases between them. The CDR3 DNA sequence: TGTGCCAGCTCATTAGGAGCAGGGAGCAATCAGCCCCAGCATTTT. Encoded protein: CASSLGAGSNQPQHF. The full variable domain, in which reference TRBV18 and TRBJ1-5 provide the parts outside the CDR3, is NAGVMQNPRHLVRRRGQEARLRCSPMKGHSHVYWYRQLPEEGLKFMVYLQKENIIDESGMPKERFSAEFPKEGPSILRIQQVVRGDSAAYFCASSLGAGSNQPQHFGDGTRLSIL.

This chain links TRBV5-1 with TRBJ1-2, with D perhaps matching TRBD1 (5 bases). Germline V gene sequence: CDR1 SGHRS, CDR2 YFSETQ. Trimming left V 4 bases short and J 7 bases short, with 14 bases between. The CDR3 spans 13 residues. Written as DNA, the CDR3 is TGCGCCAGCAGCCGGACATACCAGCGTGGCTACACCTTC. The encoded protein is CASSRTYQRGYTF.

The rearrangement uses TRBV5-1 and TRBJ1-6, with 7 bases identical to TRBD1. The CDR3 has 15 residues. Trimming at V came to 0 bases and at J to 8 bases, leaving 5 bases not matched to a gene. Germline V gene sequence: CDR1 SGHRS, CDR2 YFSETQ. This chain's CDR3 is CASSLEGGRDSPLHF. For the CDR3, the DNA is TGCGCCAGCAGCTTGGAAGGGGGCAGGGATTCACCCCTCCACTTT.

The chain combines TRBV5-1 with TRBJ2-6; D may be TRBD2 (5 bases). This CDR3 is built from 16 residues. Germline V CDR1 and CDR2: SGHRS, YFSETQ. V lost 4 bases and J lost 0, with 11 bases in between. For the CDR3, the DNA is TGCGCCAGCAGCCACTCGGGATACTCTGGGGCCAACGTCCTGACTTTC. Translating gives CASSHSGYSGANVLTF.

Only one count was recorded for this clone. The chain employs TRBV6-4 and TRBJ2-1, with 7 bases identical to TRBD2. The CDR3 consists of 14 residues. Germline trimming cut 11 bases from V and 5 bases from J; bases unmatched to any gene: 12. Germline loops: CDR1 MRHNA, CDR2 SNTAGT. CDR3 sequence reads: CAGTRGGANNEQFF. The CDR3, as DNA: TGTGCCGGCACTCGCGGGGGAGCAAACAATGAGCAGTTCTTC.